The present entry profiles one T cell receptor (beta chain) with its context. Its cognate antigen is unknown. The patients chosen for sequencing had shown expansion of CD8+CD57+ cells (detected by flow cytometry). The data are from a study of CD8+CD57+ T cells in acquired aplastic anemia. In the study overall: Sorted CD4+ plus CD8+ cells gave DNA averaging roughly 2.9 ug.

Genomic DNA, the template, was used for profiling of the TCR beta VDJ and CDR3. TCRdb recomputed calls from the reads with MiXCR, one row per CDR3 protein. The table records about 200,000 distinct CDR3 sequences, 55% to 65% of them present only once. CDR3 size: 12 residues. Germline assignment: CDR1 SGHVS and CDR2 FNYEAQ. V lost 6 bases and J 10 bases, leaving 15 bases between the germline ends. Study conclusions and caveats: Comparison of patients with controls identified roughly 30 shared CD8+ CDR3 sequences.

This clonotype was sampled from a human donor with aplastic anemia. Sequenced material: sorted CD4+, CD8+, or CD8+CD57+ T cells (not recorded which) from PBMCs. The genes are TRBV7-6 and TRBJ1-1; D uncertain. The CDR3: CASRPDFLTAFF. In DNA form, the CDR3 reads TGTGCCAGCAGGCCGGATTTCCTGACAGCTTTCTTT.